This T cell receptor beta chain was captured by sequencing in a study of OX40 agonist ivuxolimab in advanced cancers. Study observations and caveats: CD4+ and CD8+ blood T cells expanded clonally by week 6 at 0.1 to 3.0 mg/kg.

Repertoires were generated with immunoSEQ multiplex PCR, while TCRdb's copy carries only in-frame clones and drops some. The table has 45,000 or so clones, around 83% seen once. In the case of this clone: The antigen remains unidentified.

Germline values: CDR1 MRHNA, CDR2 SNTAGT. The V and J ends lost 4 bases and 0 bases respectively, with 12 bases between them. The CDR3 contains 15 residues. The TCR was taken from an adult with an advanced solid tumor such as melanoma, head and neck, liver or kidney cancer. The sequencing here drew on CD4+ or CD8+ T cells sorted from blood, taken in a trial of the OX40 agonist ivuxolimab. V gene TRBV6-4 combines with J gene TRBJ1-2; D gene ambiguous. CDR3 DNA sequence: TGTGCCAGCAGTGGGTGGACGTGGACTAACTATGGCTACACCTTC. Translated: CASSGWTWTNYGYTF.